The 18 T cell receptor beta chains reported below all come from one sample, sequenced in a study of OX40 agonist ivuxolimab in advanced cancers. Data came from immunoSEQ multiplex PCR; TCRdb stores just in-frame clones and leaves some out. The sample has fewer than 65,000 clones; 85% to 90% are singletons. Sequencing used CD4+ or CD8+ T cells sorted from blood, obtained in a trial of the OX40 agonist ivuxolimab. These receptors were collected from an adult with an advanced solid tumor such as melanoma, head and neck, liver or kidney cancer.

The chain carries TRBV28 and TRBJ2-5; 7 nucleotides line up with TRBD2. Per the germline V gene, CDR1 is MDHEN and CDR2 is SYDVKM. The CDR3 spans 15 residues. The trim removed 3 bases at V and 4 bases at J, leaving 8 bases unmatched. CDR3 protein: CASSFGGRATETQYF. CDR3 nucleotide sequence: TGTGCCAGCAGTTTTGGAGGGAGGGCCACAGAGACCCAGTACTTC.

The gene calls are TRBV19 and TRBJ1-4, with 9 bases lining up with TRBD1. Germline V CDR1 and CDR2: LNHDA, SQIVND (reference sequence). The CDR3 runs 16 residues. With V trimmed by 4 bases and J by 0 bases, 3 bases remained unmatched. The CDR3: CASSNRGLATNEKLFF. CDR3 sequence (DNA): TGTGCCAGTAGTAACAGGGGGCTTGCAACTAATGAAAAACTGTTTTTT. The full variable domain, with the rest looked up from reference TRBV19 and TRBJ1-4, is DGGITQSPKYLFRKEGQNVTLSCEQNLNHDAMYWYRQDPGQGLRLIYYSQIVNDFQKGDIAEGYSVSREKKESFPLTVTSAQKNPTAFYLCASSNRGLATNEKLFFGSGTQLSVL.

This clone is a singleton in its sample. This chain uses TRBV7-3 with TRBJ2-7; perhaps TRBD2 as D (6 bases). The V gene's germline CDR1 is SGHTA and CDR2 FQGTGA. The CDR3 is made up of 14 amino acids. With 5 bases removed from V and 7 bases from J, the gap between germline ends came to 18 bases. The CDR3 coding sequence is TGTGCCAGCAGCCCCGCCCCTCTAGCGCAAGAGCAGTACTTC. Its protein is CASSPAPLAQEQYF.

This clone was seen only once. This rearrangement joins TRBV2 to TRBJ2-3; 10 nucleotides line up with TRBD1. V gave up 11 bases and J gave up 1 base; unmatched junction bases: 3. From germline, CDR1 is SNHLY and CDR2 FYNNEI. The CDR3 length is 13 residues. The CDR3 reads CADRGQGTDTQYF. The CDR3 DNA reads TGTGCCGACAGGGGGCAGGGCACAGATACGCAGTATTTT.

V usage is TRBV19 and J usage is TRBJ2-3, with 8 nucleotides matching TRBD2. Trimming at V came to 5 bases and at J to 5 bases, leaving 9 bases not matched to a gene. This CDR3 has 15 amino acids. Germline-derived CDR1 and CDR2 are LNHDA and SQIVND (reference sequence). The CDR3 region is CASSLAGKERDTQYF. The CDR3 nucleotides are TGTGCCAGTAGTTTAGCGGGAAAGGAGAGAGATACGCAGTATTTT.

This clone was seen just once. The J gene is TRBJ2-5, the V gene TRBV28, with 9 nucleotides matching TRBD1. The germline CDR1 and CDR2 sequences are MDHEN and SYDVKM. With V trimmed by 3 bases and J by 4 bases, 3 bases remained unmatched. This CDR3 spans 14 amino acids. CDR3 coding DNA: TGTGCCAGCAGTTTCTCGGACAGGGGAGAGACCCAGTACTTC. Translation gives CASSFSDRGETQYF.

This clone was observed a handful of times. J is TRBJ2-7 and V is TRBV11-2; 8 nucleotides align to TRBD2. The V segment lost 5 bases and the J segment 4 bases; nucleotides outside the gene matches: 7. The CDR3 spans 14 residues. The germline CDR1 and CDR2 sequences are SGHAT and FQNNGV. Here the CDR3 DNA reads TGTGCCAGCAGCGTGGAGCGGGGGAATTACGAGCAGTACTTC. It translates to CASSVERGNYEQYF. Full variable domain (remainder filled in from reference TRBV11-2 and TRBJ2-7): EAGVAQSPRYKIIEKRQSVAFWCNPISGHATLYWYQQILGQGPKLLIQFQNNGVVDDSQLPKDRFSAERLKGVDSTLKIQPAKLEDSAVYLCASSVERGNYEQYFGPGTRLTVT.

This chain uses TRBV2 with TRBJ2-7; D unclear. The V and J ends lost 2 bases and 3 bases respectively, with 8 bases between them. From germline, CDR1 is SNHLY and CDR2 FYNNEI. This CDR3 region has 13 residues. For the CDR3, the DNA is TGTGCCAGCAGTGAACTGACAAGCTACGAGCAGTACTTC. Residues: CASSELTSYEQYF.

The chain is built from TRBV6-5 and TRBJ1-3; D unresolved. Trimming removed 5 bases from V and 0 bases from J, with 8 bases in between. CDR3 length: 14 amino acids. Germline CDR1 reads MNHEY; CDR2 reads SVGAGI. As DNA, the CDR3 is TGTGCCAGCAGTCGCGAGGCCTCTGGAAACACCATATATTTT. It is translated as CASSREASGNTIYF.

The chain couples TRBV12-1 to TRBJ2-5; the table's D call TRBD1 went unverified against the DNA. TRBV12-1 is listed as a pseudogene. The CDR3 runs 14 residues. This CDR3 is CASSFKGTIGAQYF. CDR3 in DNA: TGTGCCAGCAGCTTTAAGGGGACAATTGGGGCCCAGTACTTC.

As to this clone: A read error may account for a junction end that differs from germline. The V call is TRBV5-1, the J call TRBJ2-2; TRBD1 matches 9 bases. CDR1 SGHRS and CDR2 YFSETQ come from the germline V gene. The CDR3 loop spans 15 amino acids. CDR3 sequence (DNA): TGTGCCAGCAGCCCAGGGGACAGGGACACCGGGGAGCTGTTTTTT. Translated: CASSPGDRDTGELFF.

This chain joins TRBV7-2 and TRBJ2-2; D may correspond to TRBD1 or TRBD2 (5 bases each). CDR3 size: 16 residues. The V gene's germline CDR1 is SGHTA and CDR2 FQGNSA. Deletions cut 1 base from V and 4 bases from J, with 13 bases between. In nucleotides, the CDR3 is TGTGCCAGCAGCTTAGGACAGTTGAGCGGCACCGGGGAGCTGTTTTTT. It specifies CASSLGQLSGTGELFF.

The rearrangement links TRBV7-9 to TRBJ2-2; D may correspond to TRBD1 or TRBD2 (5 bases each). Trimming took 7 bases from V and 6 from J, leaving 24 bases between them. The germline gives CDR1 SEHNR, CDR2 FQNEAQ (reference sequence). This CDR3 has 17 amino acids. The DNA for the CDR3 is TGTGCCAGCAAGACGGGCCTGGGACCCGAGAAAGCCGGGGAGCTGTTTTTT. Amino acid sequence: CASKTGLGPEKAGELFF. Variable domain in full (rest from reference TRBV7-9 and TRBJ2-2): DTGVSQNPRHKITKRGQNVTFRCDPISEHNRLYWYRQTLGQGPEFLTYFQNEAQLEKSRLLSDRFSAERPKGSFSTLEIQRTEQGDSAMYLCASKTGLGPEKAGELFFGEGSRLTVL.

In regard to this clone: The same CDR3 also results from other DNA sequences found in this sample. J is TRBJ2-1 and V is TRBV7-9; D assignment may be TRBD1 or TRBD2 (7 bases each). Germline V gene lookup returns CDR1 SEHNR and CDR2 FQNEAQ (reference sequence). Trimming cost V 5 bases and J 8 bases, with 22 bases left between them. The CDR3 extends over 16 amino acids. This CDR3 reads CASSPKGASGEDEQFF. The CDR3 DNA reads TGTGCCAGCAGCCCGAAGGGGGCTAGCGGAGAGGATGAGCAGTTCTTC.

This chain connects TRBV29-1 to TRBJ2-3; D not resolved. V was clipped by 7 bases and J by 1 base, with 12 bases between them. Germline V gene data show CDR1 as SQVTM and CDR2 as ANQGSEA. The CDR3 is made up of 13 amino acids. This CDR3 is CSAMEGRTDTQYF. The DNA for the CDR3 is TGCAGCGCGATGGAAGGGCGCACAGATACGCAGTATTTT.

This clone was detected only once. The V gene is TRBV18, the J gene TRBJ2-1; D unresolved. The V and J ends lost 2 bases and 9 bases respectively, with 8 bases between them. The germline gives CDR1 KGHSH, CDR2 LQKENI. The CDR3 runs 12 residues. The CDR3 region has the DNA TGTGCCAGCTCACCAGGCCCGGTTGAGCAGTTCTTC. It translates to CASSPGPVEQFF.

The CDR3: CASSPQGWSNTEAFF. In nucleotides, the CDR3 is TGTGCCAGCTCACCCCAGGGATGGTCGAACACTGAAGCTTTCTTT. The chain has TRBV18 and TRBJ1-1; D possibly corresponds to TRBD1 (5 bases). The CDR3 is 15 amino acids. V shed 3 bases and J shed 1 base, with 12 bases lying between them. Germline CDR1 and CDR2: KGHSH and LQKENI.

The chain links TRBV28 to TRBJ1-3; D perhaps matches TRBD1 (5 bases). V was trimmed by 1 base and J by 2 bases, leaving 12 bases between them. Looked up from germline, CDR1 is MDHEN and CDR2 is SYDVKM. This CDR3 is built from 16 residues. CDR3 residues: CASSLYVQATGNTIYF. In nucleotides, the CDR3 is TGTGCCAGCAGTTTATACGTACAGGCTACTGGAAACACCATATATTTT.